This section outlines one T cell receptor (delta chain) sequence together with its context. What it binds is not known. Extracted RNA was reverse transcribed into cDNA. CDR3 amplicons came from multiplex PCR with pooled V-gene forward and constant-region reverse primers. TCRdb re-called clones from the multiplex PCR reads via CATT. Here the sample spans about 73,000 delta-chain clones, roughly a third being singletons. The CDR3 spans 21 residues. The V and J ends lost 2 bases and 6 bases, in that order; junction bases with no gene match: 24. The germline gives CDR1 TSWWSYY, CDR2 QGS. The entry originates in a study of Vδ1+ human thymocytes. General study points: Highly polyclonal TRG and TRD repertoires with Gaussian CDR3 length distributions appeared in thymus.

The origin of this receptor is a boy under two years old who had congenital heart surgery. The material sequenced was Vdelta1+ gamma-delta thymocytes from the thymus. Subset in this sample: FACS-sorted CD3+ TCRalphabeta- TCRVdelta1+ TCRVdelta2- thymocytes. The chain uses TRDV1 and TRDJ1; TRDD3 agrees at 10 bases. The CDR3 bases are TGTGCTCTTGGGGAAAAGGGCCTTCCGGGCGTGCGGACCTGGGGGATAAATAAACTCATCTTT. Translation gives CALGEKGLPGVRTWGINKLIF.